This T cell receptor (beta chain) is from a study of blood T cells in healthy people across ages. Study observations and caveats: One million T cells yielded diversity estimates that were considered underestimates. Naive T cell percentage and TCR beta diversity correlated strongly. Both higher diversity and more naive CD4+ cells marked long-lived donors when set against aged donors.

The authors ran a second PCR of 7 to 11 cycles using a sample-barcoded 5' primer and a J-beta primer mix. Each CDR3 protein gets one entry after TCRdb re-called the 5' RACE reads with MiXCR. Among about 640,000 distinct CDR3 sequences listed, 58% were seen once. Each donor's blood draw was roughly 10 milliliters of peripheral blood. Notes on this clonotype: As yet, its antigen is unknown.

CDR1 is ENHRY and CDR2 is SYGVKD in the germline V gene. V lost 4 bases, J lost 0 bases, and 13 bases lay in between. The CDR3 length is 17 residues. This chain links TRBV10-3 with TRBJ2-6; D is perhaps TRBD1 (5 bases). The sample taken for sequencing was blood. The receptor was isolated from a man in his 60s in good health. In DNA, the CDR3 is TGTGCCATCAGTGTACATGGGGCTAGCTCTGGGGCCAACGTCCTGACTTTC. Translating it yields CAISVHGASSGANVLTF.